The clone carrying this T cell receptor beta chain was counted only a few times. The record originates from a study of blood T cells in healthy people across ages. A sample-barcoded 5' primer and a J-beta primer mix were used in a second PCR of about 7 to 12 cycles. TCRdb itself ran the 5' RACE reads through MiXCR, one entry per CDR3 protein. The sample has approximately 2,000,000 distinct CDR3 sequences, about 39% seen once. This CDR3 has 15 residues. CDR1 is DFQATT and CDR2 is SNEGSKA in the germline V gene (reference sequence). Trimming at V came to 1 base and at J to 6 bases, leaving 10 bases not matched to a gene.

The chain recombines TRBV20-1 with TRBJ1-2, with TRBD1 matching over 8 bases. This clonotype was obtained from a human donor in good health. Sequenced: blood. The CDR3 loop reads CSARGGRPGGDGYTF. The CDR3 DNA is TGCAGTGCTAGAGGAGGGAGACCAGGGGGCGATGGCTACACCTTC.